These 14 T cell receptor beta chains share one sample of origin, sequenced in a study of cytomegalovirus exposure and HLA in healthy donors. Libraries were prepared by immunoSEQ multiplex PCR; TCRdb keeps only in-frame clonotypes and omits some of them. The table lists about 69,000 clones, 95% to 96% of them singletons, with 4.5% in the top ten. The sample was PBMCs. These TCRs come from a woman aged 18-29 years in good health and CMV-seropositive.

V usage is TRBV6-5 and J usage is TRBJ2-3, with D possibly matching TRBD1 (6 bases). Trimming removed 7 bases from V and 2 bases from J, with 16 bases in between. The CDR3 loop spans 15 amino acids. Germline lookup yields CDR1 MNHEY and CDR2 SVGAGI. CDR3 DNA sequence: TGTGCCAGCAATTTAGAAGGGACATCCACAGATACGCAGTATTTT. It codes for CASNLEGTSTDTQYF.

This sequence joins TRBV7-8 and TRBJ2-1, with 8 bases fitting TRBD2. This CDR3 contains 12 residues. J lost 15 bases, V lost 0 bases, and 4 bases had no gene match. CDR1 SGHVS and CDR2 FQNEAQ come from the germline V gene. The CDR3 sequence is CASSLAGGGLFF. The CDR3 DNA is TGTGCCAGCAGCTTAGCCGGGGGGGGGCTGTTCTTC. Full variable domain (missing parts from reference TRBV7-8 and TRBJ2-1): GAGVSQSPRYKVAKRGQDVALRCDPISGHVSLFWYQQALGQGPEFLTYFQNEAQLDKSGLPSDRFFAERPEGSVSTLKIQRTQQEDSAVYLCASSLAGGGLFFGPGTRLTVL.

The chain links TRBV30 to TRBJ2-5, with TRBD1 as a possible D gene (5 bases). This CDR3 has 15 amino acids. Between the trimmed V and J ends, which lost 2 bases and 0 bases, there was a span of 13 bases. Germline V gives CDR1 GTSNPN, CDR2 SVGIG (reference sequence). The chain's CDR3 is CAWSPGRRDQETQYF. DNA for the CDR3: TGTGCCTGGAGTCCAGGACGCAGGGACCAAGAGACCCAGTACTTC.

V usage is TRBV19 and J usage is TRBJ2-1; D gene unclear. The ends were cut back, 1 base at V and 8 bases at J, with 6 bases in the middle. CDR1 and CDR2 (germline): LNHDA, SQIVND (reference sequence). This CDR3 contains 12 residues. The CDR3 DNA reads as TGTGCCAGTAGTATAGGAGGATATGAGCAGTTCTTC. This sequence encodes CASSIGGYEQFF.

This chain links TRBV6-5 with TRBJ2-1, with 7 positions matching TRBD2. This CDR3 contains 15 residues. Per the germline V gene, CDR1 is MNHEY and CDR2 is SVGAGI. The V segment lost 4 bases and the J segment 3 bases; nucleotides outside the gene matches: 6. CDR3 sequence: CASSFSSGRYNEQFF. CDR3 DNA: TGTGCCAGCAGTTTCTCTAGCGGTCGCTACAATGAGCAGTTCTTC.

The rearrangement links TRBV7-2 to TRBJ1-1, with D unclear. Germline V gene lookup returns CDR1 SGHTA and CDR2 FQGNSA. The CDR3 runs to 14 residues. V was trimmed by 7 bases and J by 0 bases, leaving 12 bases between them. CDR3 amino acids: CASTRSGLNTEAFF. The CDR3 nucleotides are TGTGCCAGCACCCGATCGGGGTTGAACACTGAAGCTTTCTTT. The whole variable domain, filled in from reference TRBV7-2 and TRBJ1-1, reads GAGVSQSPSNKVTEKGKDVELRCDPISGHTALYWYRQSLGQGLEFLIYFQGNSAPDKSGLPSDRFSAERTGGSVSTLTIQRTQQEDSAVYLCASTRSGLNTEAFFGQGTRLTVV.

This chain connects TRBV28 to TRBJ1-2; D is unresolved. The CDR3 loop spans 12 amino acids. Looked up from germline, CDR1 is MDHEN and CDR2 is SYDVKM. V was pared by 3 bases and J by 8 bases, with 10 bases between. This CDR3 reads CASSFVGGGYTF. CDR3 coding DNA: TGTGCCAGCAGTTTTGTAGGCGGGGGCTACACCTTC.

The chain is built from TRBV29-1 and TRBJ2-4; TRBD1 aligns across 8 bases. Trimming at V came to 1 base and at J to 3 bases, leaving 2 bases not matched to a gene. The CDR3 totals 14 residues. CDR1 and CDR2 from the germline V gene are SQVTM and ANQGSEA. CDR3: CSVEATGVKNIQYF. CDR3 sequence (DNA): TGCAGCGTTGAAGCGACAGGGGTCAAAAACATTCAGTACTTC. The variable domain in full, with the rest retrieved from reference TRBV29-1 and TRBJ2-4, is SAVISQKPSRDICQRGTSLTIQCQVDSQVTMMFWYRQQPGQSLTLIATANQGSEATYESGFVIDKFPISRPNLTFSTLTVSNMSPEDSSIYLCSVEATGVKNIQYFGAGTRLSVL.

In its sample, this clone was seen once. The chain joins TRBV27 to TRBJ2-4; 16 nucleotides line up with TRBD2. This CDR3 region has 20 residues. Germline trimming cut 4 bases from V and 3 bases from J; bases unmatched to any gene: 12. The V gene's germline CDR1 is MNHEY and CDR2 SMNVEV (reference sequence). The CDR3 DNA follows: TGTGCCAGCAGTTCATTTCGTCCCGGGACTAGCGGGAGGGTCAAAAACATTCAGTACTTC. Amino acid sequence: CASSSFRPGTSGRVKNIQYF.

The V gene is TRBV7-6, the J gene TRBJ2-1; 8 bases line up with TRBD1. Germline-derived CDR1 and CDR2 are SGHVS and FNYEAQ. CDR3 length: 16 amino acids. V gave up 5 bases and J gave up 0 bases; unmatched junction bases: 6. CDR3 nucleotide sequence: TGTGCCAGCAGCCTACTGGGACAGGTCTCCTACAATGAGCAGTTCTTC. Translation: CASSLLGQVSYNEQFF.

CDR3 in amino acids: CASSSPRETQETQYF. The CDR3 bases are TGTGCCAGCAGCTCCCCCCGGGAGACCCAAGAGACCCAGTACTTC. The gene calls are TRBV28 and TRBJ2-5; a possible D gene is TRBD2 (6 bases). This CDR3 region has 15 residues. Trimming took 6 bases from V and 1 from J, leaving 15 bases between them. The germline CDR1 and CDR2 sequences are MDHEN and SYDVKM.

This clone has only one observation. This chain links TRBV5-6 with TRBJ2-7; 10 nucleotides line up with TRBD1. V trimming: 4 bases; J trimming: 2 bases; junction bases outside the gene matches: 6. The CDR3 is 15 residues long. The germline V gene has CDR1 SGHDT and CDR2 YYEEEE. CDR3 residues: CASSVGQGPTYEQYF. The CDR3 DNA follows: TGTGCCAGCAGCGTGGGACAGGGGCCCACCTACGAGCAGTACTTC.

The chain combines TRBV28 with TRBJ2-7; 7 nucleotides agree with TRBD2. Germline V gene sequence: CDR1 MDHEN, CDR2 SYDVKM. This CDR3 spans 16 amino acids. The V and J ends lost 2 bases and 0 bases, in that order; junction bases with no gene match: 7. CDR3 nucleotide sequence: TGTGCCAGCAGTTTAGGGAGGCGGGAGAGCTCCTACGAGCAGTACTTC. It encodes CASSLGRRESSYEQYF.

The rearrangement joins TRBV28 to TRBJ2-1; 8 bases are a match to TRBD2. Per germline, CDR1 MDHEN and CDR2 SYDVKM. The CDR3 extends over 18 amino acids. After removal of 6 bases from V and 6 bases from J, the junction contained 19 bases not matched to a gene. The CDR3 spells CASRLDEKLGLALNEQFF. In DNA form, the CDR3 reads TGTGCCAGCAGGCTAGACGAAAAACTTGGACTAGCCCTCAATGAGCAGTTCTTC.